The rows below give T cell receptor beta chains drawn from one sample of a study of T cell responses to AZD1222 COVID-19 vaccine. Repertoires were generated with immunoSEQ multiplex PCR, while TCRdb's copy carries only in-frame clones and drops some. Altogether 100,000 or so clones are present, around 87% being singletons, with the ten largest covering approximately 10%. The sequencing used peripheral blood, collected 28 days after the second AZD1222 dose. The source of these receptors is an adult who received the AZD1222 COVID-19 vaccine. Each CDR3 is given with its conserved first and last residue. The D gene is left open where the match is weak.

J gene | V gene | D gene | CDR3 protein
TRBJ2-3 | TRBV7-6 | . | CASSLSTVRTDTQYF
TRBJ2-7 | TRBV28 | . | CASSLGDNPYEQYF
TRBJ1-3 | TRBV4-1 | . | CASSQDERGNTIYF
TRBJ2-7 | TRBV2 | . | CASSEQSGSEQYF
TRBJ1-2 | TRBV18 | . | CASSPSDRRSGYGYTF
TRBJ1-1 | TRBV19 | . | CATKPEGHQNTEAFF
TRBJ2-5 | TRBV5-8 | . | CASRPGVGVAGETQYF
TRBJ1-5 | TRBV19 | TRBD1 | CASSRDSLGPQHF
TRBJ2-1 | TRBV7-9 | . | CASSLDRAYNEQFF
TRBJ2-7 | TRBV7-8 | TRBD1 | CASSSGGAGSYEQYF
TRBJ2-2 | TRBV10-2 | TRBD1 | CASRGQPTGELFF
TRBJ2-3 | TRBV28 | TRBD2 | CASSLIAQRDTDTQYF
TRBJ2-7 | TRBV13 | . | CASSLGRVPPYEQYF
TRBJ1-1 | TRBV7-2 | TRBD1 | CASRVRQGGLAFF
TRBJ2-5 | TRBV18 | . | CASSPLPATEVQETQYF
TRBJ1-1 | TRBV3-1/TRBV3-2 | TRBD1 | CASSQRGPGTEAFF
TRBJ1-2 | TRBV5-1 | . | CASSLSAYGYTF
TRBJ1-2 | TRBV6-5 | . | CASSMGGDYGYTF
TRBJ2-3 | TRBV12-3/TRBV12-4 | . | CASSPRRETQYF
TRBJ2-7 | TRBV7-9 | . | CASSPYSYEQYF
TRBJ2-2 | TRBV24-1 | TRBD1 | CATSDSGQGANTGELFF
TRBJ1-6 | TRBV27 | . | CASGVTYNSPLHF
TRBJ2-7 | TRBV7-2 | TRBD1 | CASSWGQAYEQYF